The clone carrying this TCR beta chain was seen once. Its antigen is currently unknown. The data were produced by immunoSEQ multiplex PCR, yet TCRdb's version contains in-frame clones alone and is incomplete. The sample holds about 110,000 clones; 65% to 90% are singletons and the top ten take 7.7%. The V gene lost 2 bases and the J gene lost 0 bases, with 13 bases spanning the gap. This CDR3 is 15 amino acids long. The germline gives CDR1 GTSNPN, CDR2 SVGIG (reference sequence). The data were taken from a study of T cell responses to AZD1222 COVID-19 vaccine. Background on the study: Pooled in the analysis were second doses at about 4 or about 12 weeks. Study results and caveats: Spike was spanned by vaccine-associated CD4 TCRs, with dominance at 160-218 and 743-854. Baseline seropositivity occurred in only 5 to 7 AZD1222 recipients. Donor demographics were predominantly white British with a female majority; clonal diversity may be underestimated.

The material was peripheral blood, obtained on day 0 of AZD1222 vaccination. The receptor comes from an adult in good health. This chain joins TRBV30 and TRBJ1-1; D gene unclear. DNA of the CDR3: TGTGCCTGGAGTTCCTTAAGGACGGTGAACACTGAAGCTTTCTTT. This sequence encodes CAWSSLRTVNTEAFF.